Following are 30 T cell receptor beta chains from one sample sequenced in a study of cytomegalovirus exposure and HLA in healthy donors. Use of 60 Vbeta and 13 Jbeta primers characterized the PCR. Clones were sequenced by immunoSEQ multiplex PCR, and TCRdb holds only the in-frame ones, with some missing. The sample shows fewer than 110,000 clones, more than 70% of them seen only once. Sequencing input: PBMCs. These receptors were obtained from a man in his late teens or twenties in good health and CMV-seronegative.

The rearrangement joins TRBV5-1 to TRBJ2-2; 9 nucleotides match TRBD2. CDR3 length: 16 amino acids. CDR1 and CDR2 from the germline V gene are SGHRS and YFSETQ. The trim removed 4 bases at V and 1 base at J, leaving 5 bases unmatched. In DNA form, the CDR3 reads TGCGCCAGCAGCCCCTTAGCGGGGGTGAACACCGGGGAGCTGTTTTTT. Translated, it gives CASSPLAGVNTGELFF.

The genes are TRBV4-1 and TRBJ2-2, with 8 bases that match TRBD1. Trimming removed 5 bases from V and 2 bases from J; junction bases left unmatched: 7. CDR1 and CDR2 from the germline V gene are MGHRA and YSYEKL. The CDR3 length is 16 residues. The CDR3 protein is CASSTGQGLNTGELFF. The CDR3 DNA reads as TGCGCCAGCAGCACCGGACAGGGATTAAACACCGGGGAGCTGTTTTTT.

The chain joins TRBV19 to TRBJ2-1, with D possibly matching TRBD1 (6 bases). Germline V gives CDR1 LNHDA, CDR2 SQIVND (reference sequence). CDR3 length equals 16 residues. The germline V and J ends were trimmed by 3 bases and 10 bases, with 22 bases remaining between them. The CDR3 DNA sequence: TGTGCCAGTAGTATGCAAGGCAGGGGCTCCCGAATAGAGCAGTTCTTC. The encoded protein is CASSMQGRGSRIEQFF.

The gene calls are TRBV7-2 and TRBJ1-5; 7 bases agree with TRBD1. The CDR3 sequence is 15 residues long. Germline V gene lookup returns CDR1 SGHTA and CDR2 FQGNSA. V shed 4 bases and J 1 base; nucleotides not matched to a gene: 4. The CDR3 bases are TGTGCCAGCAGCTCACAGGGGATGAGCAATCAGCCCCAGCATTTT. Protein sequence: CASSSQGMSNQPQHF.

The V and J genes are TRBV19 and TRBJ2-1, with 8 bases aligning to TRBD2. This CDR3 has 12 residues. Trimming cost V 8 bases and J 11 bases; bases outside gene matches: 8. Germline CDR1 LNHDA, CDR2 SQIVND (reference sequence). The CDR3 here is CASSGGAQKQFF. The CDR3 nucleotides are TGTGCCAGTTCGGGAGGGGCCCAAAAGCAGTTCTTC.

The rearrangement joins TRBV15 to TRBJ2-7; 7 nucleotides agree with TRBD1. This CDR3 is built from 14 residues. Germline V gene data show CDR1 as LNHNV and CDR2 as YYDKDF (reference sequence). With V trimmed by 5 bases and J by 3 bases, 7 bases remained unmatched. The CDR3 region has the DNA TGTGCCACCAGCCACAGGGGAACCAGCTACGAGCAGTACTTC. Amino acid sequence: CATSHRGTSYEQYF.

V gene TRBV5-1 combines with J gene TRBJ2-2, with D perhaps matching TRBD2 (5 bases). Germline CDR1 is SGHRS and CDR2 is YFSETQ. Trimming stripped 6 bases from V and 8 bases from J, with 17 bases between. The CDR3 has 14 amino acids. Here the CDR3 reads CASILGVGEGELFF. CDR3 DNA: TGCGCCAGCATCCTCGGTGTGGGAGAAGGGGAGCTGTTTTTT.

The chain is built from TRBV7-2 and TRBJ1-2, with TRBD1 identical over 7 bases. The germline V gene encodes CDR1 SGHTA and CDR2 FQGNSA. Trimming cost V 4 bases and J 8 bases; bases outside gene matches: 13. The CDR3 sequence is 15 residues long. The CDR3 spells CASSSKRQGVWGYTF. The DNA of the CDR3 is TGTGCCAGCAGCTCCAAGAGGCAGGGGGTGTGGGGCTACACCTTC.

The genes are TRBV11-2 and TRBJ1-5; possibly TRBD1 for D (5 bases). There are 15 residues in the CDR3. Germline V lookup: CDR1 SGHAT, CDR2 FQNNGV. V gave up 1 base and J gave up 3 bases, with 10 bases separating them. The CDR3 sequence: CASSLAAGDNQPQHF. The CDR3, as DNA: TGTGCCAGCAGCTTAGCAGCGGGGGACAATCAGCCCCAGCATTTT.

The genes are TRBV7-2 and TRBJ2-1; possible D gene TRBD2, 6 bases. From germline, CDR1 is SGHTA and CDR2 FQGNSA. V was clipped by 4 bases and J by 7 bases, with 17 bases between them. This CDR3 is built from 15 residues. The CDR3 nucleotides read TGTGCCAGCAGCTGGGGCGCCGCTCGGGGGAATGAGCAGTTCTTC. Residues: CASSWGAARGNEQFF.

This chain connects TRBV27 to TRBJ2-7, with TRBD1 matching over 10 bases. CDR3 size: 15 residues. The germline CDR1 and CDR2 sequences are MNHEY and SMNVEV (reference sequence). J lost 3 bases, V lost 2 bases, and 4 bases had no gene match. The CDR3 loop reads CASSLVGTGDYEQYF. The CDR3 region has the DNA TGTGCCAGCAGTTTAGTGGGGACAGGGGACTACGAGCAGTACTTC.

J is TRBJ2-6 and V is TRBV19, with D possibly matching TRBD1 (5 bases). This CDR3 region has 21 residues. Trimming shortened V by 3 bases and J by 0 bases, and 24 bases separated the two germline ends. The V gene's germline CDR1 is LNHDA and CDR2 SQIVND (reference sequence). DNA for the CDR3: TGTGCCAGTAGTATTGGTCTTCTGGGGCAGGGAAAAAGCTCTGGGGCCAACGTCCTGACTTTC. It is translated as CASSIGLLGQGKSSGANVLTF. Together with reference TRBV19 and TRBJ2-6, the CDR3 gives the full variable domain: DGGITQSPKYLFRKEGQNVTLSCEQNLNHDAMYWYRQDPGQGLRLIYYSQIVNDFQKGDIAEGYSVSREKKESFPLTVTSAQKNPTAFYLCASSIGLLGQGKSSGANVLTFGAGSRLTVL.

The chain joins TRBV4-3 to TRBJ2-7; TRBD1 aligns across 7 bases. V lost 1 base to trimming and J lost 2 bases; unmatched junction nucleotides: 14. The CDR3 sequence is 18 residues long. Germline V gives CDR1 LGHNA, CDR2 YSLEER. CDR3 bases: TGCGCCAGCAGCCAAGTCCCCTTGCAGGGGGAACAAACCTACGAGCAGTACTTC. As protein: CASSQVPLQGEQTYEQYF.

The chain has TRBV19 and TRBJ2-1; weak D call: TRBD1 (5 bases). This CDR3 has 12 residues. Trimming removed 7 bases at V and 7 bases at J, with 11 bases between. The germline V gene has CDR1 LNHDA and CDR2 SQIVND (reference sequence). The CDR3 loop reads CASTDQGNEQFF. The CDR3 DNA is TGTGCCAGTACCGATCAGGGAAATGAGCAGTTCTTC.

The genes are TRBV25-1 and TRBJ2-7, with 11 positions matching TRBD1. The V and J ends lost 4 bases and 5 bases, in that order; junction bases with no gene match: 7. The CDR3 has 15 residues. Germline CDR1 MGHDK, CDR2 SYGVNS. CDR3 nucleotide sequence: TGTGCCAGCAGTGCCCGGACAGGGGGCTTTGACGAGCAGTACTTC. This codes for CASSARTGGFDEQYF.

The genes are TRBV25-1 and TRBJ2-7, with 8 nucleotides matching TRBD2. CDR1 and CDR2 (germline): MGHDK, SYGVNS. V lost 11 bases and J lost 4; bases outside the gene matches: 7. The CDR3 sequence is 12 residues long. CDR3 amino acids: CASNGGAYEQYF. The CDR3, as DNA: TGTGCCTCAAACGGGGGGGCGTACGAGCAGTACTTC.

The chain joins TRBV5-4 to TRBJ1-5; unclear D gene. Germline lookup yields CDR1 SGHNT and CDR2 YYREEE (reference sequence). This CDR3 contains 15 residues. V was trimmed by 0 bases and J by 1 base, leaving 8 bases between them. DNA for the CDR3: TGTGCCAGCAGCTTGGAACCGGGAAGCAATCAGCCCCAGCATTTT. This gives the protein CASSLEPGSNQPQHF. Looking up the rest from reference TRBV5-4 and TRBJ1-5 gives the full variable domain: ETGVTQSPTHLIKTRGQQVTLRCSSQSGHNTVSWYQQALGQGPQFIFQYYREEENGRGNFPPRFSGLQFPNYSSELNVNALELDDSALYLCASSLEPGSNQPQHFGDGTRLSIL.

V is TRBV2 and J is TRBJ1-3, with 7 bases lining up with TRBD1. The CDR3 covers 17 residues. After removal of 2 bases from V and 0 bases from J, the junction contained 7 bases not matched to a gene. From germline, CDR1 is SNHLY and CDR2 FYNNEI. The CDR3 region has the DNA TGTGCCAGCAGTGAAAGTGCGGGACAGATCTCTGGAAACACCATATATTTT. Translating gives CASSESAGQISGNTIYF.

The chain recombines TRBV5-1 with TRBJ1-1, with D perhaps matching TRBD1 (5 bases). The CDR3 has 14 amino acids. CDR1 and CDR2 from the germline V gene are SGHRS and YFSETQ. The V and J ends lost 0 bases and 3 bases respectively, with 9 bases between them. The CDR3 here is CASSLVRGDTEAFF. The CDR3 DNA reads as TGCGCCAGCAGCTTGGTAAGGGGTGACACTGAAGCTTTCTTT.

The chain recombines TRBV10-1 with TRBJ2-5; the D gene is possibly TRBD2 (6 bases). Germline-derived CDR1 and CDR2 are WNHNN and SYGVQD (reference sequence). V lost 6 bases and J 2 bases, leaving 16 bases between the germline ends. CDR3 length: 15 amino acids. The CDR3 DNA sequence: TGCGCCAGCAGCCCGGGACTGTCGGGACAAGAGACCCAGTACTTC. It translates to CASSPGLSGQETQYF.

The CDR3 DNA is TGTGCCAGTAGCCCCTGGCAGCGGGGACAAGAGACCCAGTACTTC. Protein product: CASSPWQRGQETQYF. The genes are TRBV19 and TRBJ2-5, with TRBD2 matching over 7 bases. Unmatched junction bases numbered 9, after V lost 6 bases and J lost 2 bases. The V gene's germline CDR1 is LNHDA and CDR2 SQIVND (reference sequence). CDR3 size: 15 residues.

DNA of the CDR3: TGCGCCAGCAGCTTGAGCCCTTCGACTGCGAACACTGAAGCTTTCTTT. Protein sequence: CASSLSPSTANTEAFF. The chain combines TRBV5-1 with TRBJ1-1; D gene ambiguous. Germline V lookup: CDR1 SGHRS, CDR2 YFSETQ. The V gene lost 1 base and the J gene lost 1 base, with 14 bases spanning the gap. The CDR3 extends over 16 amino acids.

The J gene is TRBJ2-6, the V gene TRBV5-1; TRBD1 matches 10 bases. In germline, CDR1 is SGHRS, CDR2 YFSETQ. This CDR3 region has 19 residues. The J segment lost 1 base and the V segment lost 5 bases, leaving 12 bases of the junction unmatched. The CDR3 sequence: CASRVGSGQGSSGANVLTF. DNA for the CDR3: TGCGCCAGCAGAGTAGGGTCGGGACAGGGGAGTTCTGGGGCCAACGTCCTGACTTTC.

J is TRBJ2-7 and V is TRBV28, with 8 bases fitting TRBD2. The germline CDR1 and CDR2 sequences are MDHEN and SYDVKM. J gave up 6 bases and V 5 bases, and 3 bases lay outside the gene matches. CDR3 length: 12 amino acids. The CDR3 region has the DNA TGTGCCAGCAGTCCCGGGGGGGTCGAGCAGTACTTC. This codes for CASSPGGVEQYF.

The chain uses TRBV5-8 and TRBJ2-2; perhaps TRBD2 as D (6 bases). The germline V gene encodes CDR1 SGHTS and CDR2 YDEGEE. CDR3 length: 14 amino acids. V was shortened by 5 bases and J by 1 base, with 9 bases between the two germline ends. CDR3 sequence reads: CASRRDWNTGELFF. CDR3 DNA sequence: TGTGCCAGCAGGCGGGACTGGAACACCGGGGAGCTGTTTTTT.

In nucleotides, the CDR3 is TGCAGTGCTAGCCAGGGAGGTACGCAGTATTTT. Amino acids: CSASQGGTQYF. The V and J genes are TRBV20-1 and TRBJ2-3; possible D gene TRBD2, 6 bases. V was pared by 3 bases and J by 8 bases, with 9 bases between. The CDR3 contains 11 residues. The germline CDR1 and CDR2 sequences are DFQATT and SNEGSKA (reference sequence).

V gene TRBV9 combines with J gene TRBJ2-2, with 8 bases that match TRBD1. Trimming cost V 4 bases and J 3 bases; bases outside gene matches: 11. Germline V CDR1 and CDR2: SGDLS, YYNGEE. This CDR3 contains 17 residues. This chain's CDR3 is CASSPRLGDRYTGELFF. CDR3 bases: TGTGCCAGCAGCCCGAGGCTGGGGGACAGGTACACCGGGGAGCTGTTTTTT.

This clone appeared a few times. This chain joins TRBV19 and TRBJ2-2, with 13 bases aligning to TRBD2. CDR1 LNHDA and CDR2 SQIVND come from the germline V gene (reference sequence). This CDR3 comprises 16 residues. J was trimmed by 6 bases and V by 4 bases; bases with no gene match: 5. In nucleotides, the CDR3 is TGTGCCAGTAGTAGCCCCACTAGCGGGGGGGCCGGGGAGCTGTTTTTT. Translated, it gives CASSSPTSGGAGELFF. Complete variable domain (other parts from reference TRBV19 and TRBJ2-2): DGGITQSPKYLFRKEGQNVTLSCEQNLNHDAMYWYRQDPGQGLRLIYYSQIVNDFQKGDIAEGYSVSREKKESFPLTVTSAQKNPTAFYLCASSSPTSGGAGELFFGEGSRLTVL.

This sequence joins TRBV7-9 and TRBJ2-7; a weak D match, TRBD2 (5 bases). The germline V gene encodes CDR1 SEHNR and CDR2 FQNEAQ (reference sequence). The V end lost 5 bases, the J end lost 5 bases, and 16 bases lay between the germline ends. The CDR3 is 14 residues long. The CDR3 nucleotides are TGTGCCAGCAGCCCCCCGCGAGGGTTGAACGAGCAGTACTTC. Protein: CASSPPRGLNEQYF. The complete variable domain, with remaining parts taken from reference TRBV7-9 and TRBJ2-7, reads DTGVSQNPRHKITKRGQNVTFRCDPISEHNRLYWYRQTLGQGPEFLTYFQNEAQLEKSRLLSDRFSAERPKGSFSTLEIQRTEQGDSAMYLCASSPPRGLNEQYFGPGTRLTVT.

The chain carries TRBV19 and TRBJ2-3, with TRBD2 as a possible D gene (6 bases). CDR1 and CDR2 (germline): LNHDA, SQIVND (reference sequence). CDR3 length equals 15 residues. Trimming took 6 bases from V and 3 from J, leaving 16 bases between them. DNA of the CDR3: TGTGCCAGTAGCGCGGAGGGGAGAGGTACAGATACGCAGTATTTT. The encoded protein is CASSAEGRGTDTQYF.